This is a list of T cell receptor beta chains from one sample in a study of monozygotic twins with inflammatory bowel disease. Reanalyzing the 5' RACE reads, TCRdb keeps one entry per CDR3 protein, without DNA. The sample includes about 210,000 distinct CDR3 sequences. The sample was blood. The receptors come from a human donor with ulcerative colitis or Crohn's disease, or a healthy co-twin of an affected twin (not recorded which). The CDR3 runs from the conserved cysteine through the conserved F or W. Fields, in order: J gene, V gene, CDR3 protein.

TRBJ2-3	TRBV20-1	CSAIDRGLTDTQYF
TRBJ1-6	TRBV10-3	CAISEAFGQDNSPLHF
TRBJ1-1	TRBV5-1	CASSGGDRNTEAFF
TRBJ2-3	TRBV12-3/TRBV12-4	CASSFVGQGADTQYF
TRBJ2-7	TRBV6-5	CASSSDSTLFSEQYF
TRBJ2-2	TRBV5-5	CASSLRADANTGELFF
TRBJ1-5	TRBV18	CASSTSGTSGQPQHF
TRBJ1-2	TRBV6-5	CASSYSNREGYGYTF
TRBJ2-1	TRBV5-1	CASSFGGGSSYNEQFF
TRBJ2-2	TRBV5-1	CASGFGAGELFF
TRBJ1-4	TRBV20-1	CSARGGREKLFF